The sequence of this T cell receptor (beta chain) was determined in a study of blood T cell repertoires in COVID-19 (dated by TCRdb to 2018 to 2021). Some background on the complete study: The collaborator samples originated in the United States, Italy and Spain and spanned the acute and convalescent phases of COVID-19. The material from the prospective study consisted of cDNA or gDNA derived from T cells, B-cell-depleted T cells, or PBMCs. The dataset comprised deeply sampled blood TCRbeta repertoires from subjects exposed to, actively infected with, or recovered from COVID-19. A freely available public database, intended as a resource for researchers studying the immune response to SARS-CoV-2, is where the repertoires were released. Samples came from the ongoing ImmuneRACE study (first 160 participants) plus 1,254 subjects from 6 global collaborators. Sample metadata almost always included a de-identified subject ID, COVID-19 status, age in years and sex. Where available, HLA class I and class II types were taken from metadata supplied by the sample provider and were not determined by assay-based typing. Paper-wide results and their limitations: How much clinical and demographic metadata was included differed by source and by participant, and the metadata was provided uncurated.

The CDR3 contains 13 residues, cysteine and phenylalanine counted. Just the 39-base CDR3 DNA is kept, in frame starting at base 1. V loses 0 bases, J loses 5 bases, and the germline ends lie 7 bases apart. Reading the germline V gene gives CDR1 KGHSH and CDR2 LQKENI. Whole blood was collected in K2EDTA tubes by collaborating institutions according to the institutions' own protocols. For TCRbeta analysis, collaborator samples were shipped as frozen whole blood, as isolated PBMCs, or as DNA extracted from either sample type. TCRbeta CDR3 regions were amplified from genomic DNA using the immunoSEQ Assay, a bias-controlled multiplex PCR. Turning to the authors' computational methods: Within the assay, amplification of reference gene primers was used to estimate how many nucleated cells each sample contained. Sequence reads were collapsed and filtered to measure the absolute abundance of every unique TCRbeta CDR3 rearrangement. For each sample, productive Simpson clonality was calculated by taking the square root of Simpson's diversity index across productive rearrangements. This immuneACCESS table, as held by TCRdb, lists in-frame sequences with V and J called but not all clones. Of the missing ones, under half trace to an unresolved V gene in checked studies; the others have no known cause. V, J and clone size derive from that table, while D and trimming were established from the DNA sequence. This sample holds tens of thousands of clones; 90% were observed only once. 4.8% of the sample rests with the top ten.

Concerning this clone: Its specific antigen is unknown. No much larger clonotype is one base removed from it; base qualities were not supplied.

This TCR came from a human donor in a cohort sampled during active COVID-19. The sample comprised peripheral blood. Recombination joined TRBV18 with TRBJ2-5, with the D gene uncertain. The CDR3 amino acid sequence is: CASSPPPGETQYF. The nucleotides are TGTGCCAGCTCACCACCCCCCGGGGAGACCCAGTACTTC. The entire variable domain, with the stretches around the CDR3 drawn from the reference TRBV18 and TRBJ2-5 proteins, is NAGVMQNPRHLVRRRGQEARLRCSPMKGHSHVYWYRQLPEEGLKFMVYLQKENIIDESGMPKERFSAEFPKEGPSILRIQQVVRGDSAAYFCASSPPPGETQYFGPGTRLLVL.